The 17 T cell receptor beta chains given below trace back to one sample, sequenced in a study of cytomegalovirus exposure and HLA in healthy donors. 60 Vbeta and 13 Jbeta primers were used in PCR. Profiled with immunoSEQ multiplex PCR; TCRdb holds only in-frame clones, not every one. This table holds around 200,000 clones. The specimen sequenced was PBMCs. Receptors were obtained from a young woman in good health and CMV-seropositive.

The V and J genes are TRBV6-6 and TRBJ2-1; 12 bases fit TRBD1. This CDR3 contains 16 residues. Losses at the gene ends were 7 bases for V and 8 bases for J; bases not matched to a gene: 12. Germline CDR1 MNHNY, CDR2 SVGAGI (reference sequence). The CDR3 DNA reads TGTGCCAGCACCCCCGGGACAGGGGGCGCGAGGGATGAGCAGTTCTTC. The encoded protein is CASTPGTGGARDEQFF.

V gene TRBV15 combines with J gene TRBJ2-3; TRBD2 matches at 10 bases. From germline, CDR1 is LNHNV and CDR2 YYDKDF (reference sequence). Trimming cost V 3 bases and J 6 bases; bases outside gene matches: 3. The CDR3 covers 14 residues. The CDR3 coding sequence is TGTGCCACCAGCAGGTCTAGCGGGAGTGATACGCAGTATTTT. Residues: CATSRSSGSDTQYF.

The V gene is TRBV19, the J gene TRBJ2-1; a possible D gene is TRBD2 (6 bases). The germline V and J ends were trimmed by 6 bases and 0 bases, with 12 bases remaining between them. The germline V gene has CDR1 LNHDA and CDR2 SQIVND (reference sequence). CDR3 length equals 15 residues. The CDR3 here is CASRGLAHSYNEQFF. The CDR3 DNA sequence: TGTGCCAGTAGGGGTCTAGCGCACTCCTACAATGAGCAGTTCTTC. Combining the CDR3 with reference TRBV19 and TRBJ2-1 gives the whole variable domain DGGITQSPKYLFRKEGQNVTLSCEQNLNHDAMYWYRQDPGQGLRLIYYSQIVNDFQKGDIAEGYSVSREKKESFPLTVTSAQKNPTAFYLCASRGLAHSYNEQFFGPGTRLTVL.

The chain recombines TRBV5-6 with TRBJ2-3; D unresolved. Trimming removed 4 bases from V and 6 bases from J, with 18 bases in between. Per the germline V gene, CDR1 is SGHDT and CDR2 is YYEEEE. The CDR3 is made up of 15 amino acids. The CDR3 DNA sequence: TGTGCCAGCAGCCCGACTGGGTCCCTCGGGGATACGCAGTATTTT. Amino acid sequence: CASSPTGSLGDTQYF.

V usage is TRBV5-4 and J usage is TRBJ2-1; D perhaps matches TRBD1 (6 bases). The CDR3 contains 16 residues. Germline CDR1 and CDR2: SGHNT and YYREEE (reference sequence). Trimming removed 2 bases from V and 2 bases from J, with 14 bases in between. DNA of the CDR3: TGTGCCAGCAGCTTTGAGGACAGATACACCTACAATGAGCAGTTCTTC. It is translated as CASSFEDRYTYNEQFF.

The J gene is TRBJ1-2, the V gene TRBV7-9, with TRBD1 matching over 11 bases. This CDR3 spans 15 amino acids. From germline, CDR1 is SEHNR and CDR2 FQNEAQ (reference sequence). V lost 1 base to trimming and J lost 6 bases; unmatched junction nucleotides: 4. This CDR3 is CASSLVPDRGHGYTF. CDR3 sequence (DNA): TGTGCCAGCAGCTTAGTTCCGGACAGGGGGCATGGCTACACCTTC.

This chain links TRBV18 with TRBJ1-2; a possible D gene is TRBD1 (5 bases). Germline V gives CDR1 KGHSH, CDR2 LQKENI. Trimming shortened V by 2 bases and J by 0 bases, and 13 bases separated the two germline ends. This CDR3 contains 16 residues. Here the CDR3 DNA reads TGTGCCAGCTCACCAGAGATGGACATAGCTAACTATGGCTACACCTTC. Its protein is CASSPEMDIANYGYTF.

This chain connects TRBV6-5 to TRBJ2-7, with D tentatively TRBD1 (5 bases). CDR3 length: 15 residues. The germline V gene has CDR1 MNHEY and CDR2 SVGAGI. V dropped 4 bases and J dropped 2 bases, with 15 bases sitting between them. As DNA, the CDR3 is TGTGCCAGCAGTTCCGAACGAAGCAGGGCCTACGAGCAGTACTTC. Amino acids: CASSSERSRAYEQYF.

This chain links TRBV7-9 with TRBJ2-3; D unclear. The germline gives CDR1 SEHNR, CDR2 FQNEAQ (reference sequence). V lost 3 bases to trimming and J lost 2 bases, with 9 bases between them. The CDR3 is made up of 14 amino acids. The CDR3 sequence is CASSFSAATDTQYF. The CDR3 nucleotides are TGTGCCAGCAGCTTTAGTGCGGCCACAGATACGCAGTATTTT. The full variable domain, rest sourced from reference TRBV7-9 and TRBJ2-3, is DTGVSQNPRHKITKRGQNVTFRCDPISEHNRLYWYRQTLGQGPEFLTYFQNEAQLEKSRLLSDRFSAERPKGSFSTLEIQRTEQGDSAMYLCASSFSAATDTQYFGPGTRLTVL.

The CDR3 DNA reads as TGCGCCAGCAGCTTGGGGACAGGAGTAAACATTCAGTACTTC. Its protein is CASSLGTGVNIQYF. The rearrangement joins TRBV5-1 to TRBJ2-4, with 7 bases aligning to TRBD1. CDR1 SGHRS and CDR2 YFSETQ come from the germline V gene. Trimming at V came to 0 bases and at J to 6 bases, leaving 3 bases not matched to a gene. The CDR3 is 14 amino acids.

This chain uses TRBV29-1 with TRBJ1-2; unclear D gene. V was pared by 0 bases and J by 0 bases, with 14 bases between. Germline lookup yields CDR1 SQVTM and CDR2 ANQGSEA. There are 16 residues in the CDR3. The CDR3 nucleotides are TGCAGCGTTGAAGATCCCCAGGTGGCCGCTAACTATGGCTACACCTTC. This translates into CSVEDPQVAANYGYTF.

The J gene is TRBJ2-2, the V gene TRBV27; the match to TRBD2 covers 7 bases. Germline V gene data show CDR1 as MNHEY and CDR2 as SMNVEV (reference sequence). Germline trimming cut 6 bases from V and 5 bases from J; bases unmatched to any gene: 6. The CDR3 consists of 14 residues. CDR3 loop: CASRWGGRTGELFF. CDR3 nucleotides: TGTGCCAGCAGATGGGGCGGGAGAACCGGGGAGCTGTTTTTT.

This chain links TRBV19 with TRBJ2-5; 11 nucleotides align to TRBD2. The J call is in doubt because the DNA end fits TRBJ2-7 better. The CDR3 is made up of 16 amino acids. The V gene's germline CDR1 is LNHDA and CDR2 SQIVND (reference sequence). In DNA form, the CDR3 reads TGTGCCAGTAGTATGATAACTAGCGGGGGAGTAAGCGAGCAGTACTTC. This encodes CASSMITSGGVSEQYF.

Turning to this clone: The same CDR3 also results from other DNA sequences found in this sample. The chain has TRBV27 and TRBJ1-1; D perhaps matches TRBD1 (5 bases). V was cut by 2 bases and J by 1 base, with 5 bases left in between. There are 13 residues in the CDR3. CDR1 and CDR2 from the germline V gene are MNHEY and SMNVEV (reference sequence). In DNA, the CDR3 is TGTGCCAGCAGTTTACAGGGGAACACTGAAGCTTTCTTT. The encoded protein is CASSLQGNTEAFF.

V is TRBV6-1 and J is TRBJ2-5, with D maybe TRBD1 (5 bases). The V gene lost 4 bases and the J gene lost 2 bases, with 8 bases spanning the gap. The germline CDR1 and CDR2 sequences are MNHNS and SASEGT. This CDR3 is built from 13 residues. The CDR3 protein is CASSGQGQETQYF. The CDR3 DNA sequence: TGTGCCAGCAGTGGGCAGGGACAAGAGACCCAGTACTTC.

J is TRBJ2-1 and V is TRBV5-4; 8 bases agree with TRBD2. V was pared by 0 bases and J by 0 bases, with 5 bases of the junction left unmatched. This CDR3 region has 17 residues. CDR1 and CDR2 from the germline V gene are SGHNT and YYREEE (reference sequence). In DNA, the CDR3 is TGTGCCAGCAGCTTGGCCCCGGGAGGGAGCTCCTACAATGAGCAGTTCTTC. Translated: CASSLAPGGSSYNEQFF.

This chain joins TRBV7-9 and TRBJ2-5; 8 positions match TRBD2. CDR1 is SEHNR and CDR2 is FQNEAQ in the germline V gene (reference sequence). This CDR3 has 14 amino acids. V dropped 3 bases and J dropped 5; count of bases not matched to a gene: 5. The CDR3 bases are TGTGCCAGCAGCTTTGAGCGGGGGTTTGAGACCCAGTACTTC. Protein: CASSFERGFETQYF.